One and the same sample provided the 21 T cell receptor beta chains below, sequenced in a study of tumor-infiltrating lymphocytes in primary liver carcinoma (dated by TCRdb to 2016 to 2017). The instrument given in TCRdb is Illumina HiSeq 2500. Starting from about 500 ng total RNA, TCRbeta-specific cDNA was produced by reverse transcription with a constant-region primer and ProtoScript II reverse transcriptase. Construction of the TCRbeta libraries relied on three nested rounds of multiplex PCR, following a slightly modified ARM-PCR procedure. Each of the first two PCR rounds ran for nine to ten cycles and used multiplex TRBV1-TRBV30 forward primers together with a Cbeta reverse primer. The public reads were reprocessed in TCRdb via fastp at Q25 and MiXCR, keeping in-frame beta chains. Rows with a matching CDR3 protein are joined into one entry that keeps the most common DNA and genes. Here the sample has fewer than 75,000 distinct CDR3 sequences; about 71% occur a single time. The leading ten clones occupy approximately 37% of the sample.

Total RNA and DNA were co-extracted from around 20-30 mg of bulk tissue with the AllPrep DNA/RNA mini kit, without cell sorting. Source material: liver tumor tissue from sampling region 4. This specimen's cell subset or site label, per the study, means: tumor region T4, right-lateral pole. The receptors come from a man aged 40-50 years with primary liver carcinoma and hepatitis B virus infection.

To note about this clonotype: Sequence at one end of the junction differs from germline and may be a read error. The V and J genes are TRBV11-1 and TRBJ2-5; 7 positions agree with TRBD1. Germline values: CDR1 SGHAT, CDR2 FQDESV (reference sequence). The CDR3 contains 14 residues. Written as DNA, the CDR3 is TGCACCAGCAGTGGACAGGTGGAGGTGGAGACCCAATACTTC. Amino acids: CTSSGQVEVETQYF.

For this clonotype: The junction shows a germline mismatch at one end, possibly a read error. This sequence joins TRBV12-3 or TRBV12-4 and TRBJ1-1, with 8 bases aligning to TRBD1. The CDR3 is 14 residues long. CDR3 DNA sequence: TGTGCCAGCAGGACCACGACAGGGGTGACTGAGGCTTTCTTT. Protein: CASRTTTGVTEAFF.

This clonotype was picked up many times. Germline is not matched at one junction end, which may reflect a read error. This chain connects TRBV11-3 to TRBJ2-1; D not resolved. Per the germline V gene, CDR1 is SGHNT and CDR2 is YENEEA. The CDR3 sequence is 14 residues long. DNA for the CDR3: TGTGCCAGCAGTTTAGGCGTCTCGAACGATGAGCAGTTCTTC. Protein sequence: CASSLGVSNDEQFF. Supplemented by reference TRBV11-3 and TRBJ2-1, the full variable domain reads EAGVVQSPRYKIIEKKQPVAFWCNPISGHNTLYWYLQNLGQGPELLIRYENEEAVDDSQLPKDRFSAERLKGVDSTLKIQPAELGDSAVYLCASSLGVSNDEQFFGPGTRLTVL.

This chain joins TRBV29-1 and TRBJ2-1; D is perhaps TRBD2 (6 bases). The V end lost 1 base, the J end lost 8 bases, and 18 bases lay between the germline ends. This CDR3 contains 15 residues. Germline V gene lookup returns CDR1 SQVTM and CDR2 ANQGSEA. Here the CDR3 DNA reads TGCAGCGTTGAAGGTGGGACGGGGGTCCACTATGAGCAGTTCTTC. Its protein product is CSVEGGTGVHYEQFF.

Worth noting for this clonotype: An end of the junction does not agree with germline; a read error may underlie this. This chain joins TRBV29-1 and TRBJ1-2; perhaps TRBD1 as D (5 bases). This CDR3 spans 18 amino acids. The germline V gene has CDR1 SQVTM and CDR2 ANQGSEA. Written as DNA, the CDR3 is TGCATCGTTGGGGCACCAACAGGAACTCAAGTTGCTAACTATGGCTACACCTTC. Its protein is CIVGAPTGTQVANYGYTF.

A word on this clonotype: Compared with germline, one end of the junction differs, possibly owing to a read error. The gene calls are TRBV11-2 and TRBJ2-7; D gene uncertain. Germline V gene data show CDR1 as SGHAT and CDR2 as FQNNGV. This CDR3 spans 13 amino acids. The CDR3 spells CASNLAGTCEQYF. In DNA form, the CDR3 reads TGTGCCAGCAACTTAGCAGGCACCTGCGAGCAGTACTTC.

As to this clonotype: At one end the junction does not follow the germline gene, possibly because of a read error. J is TRBJ2-1 and V is TRBV29-1; possible D gene TRBD1, 7 bases. The germline V gene encodes CDR1 SQVTM and CDR2 ANQGSEA. The CDR3 is 12 residues long. DNA of the CDR3: TGCGGCGCCCGCCCAGGGGGGAAAGAGCAGTCCTTC. Its translation is CGARPGGKEQSF.

About this clonotype: A junction end diverges from the germline sequence, so it may reflect a read error. The V call is TRBV6-1, the J call TRBJ2-1, with D perhaps assigned TRBD1 or TRBD2 (6 bases each). The CDR3 covers 15 residues. CDR1 is MNHNS, CDR2 SASEGT, per germline. The CDR3, as DNA: TGTGCCAGCAGAGTCGGGATAGGGGGGTACAATGAGCAATTCTTT. Translation: CASRVGIGGYNEQFF.

CDR3 in amino acids: CADSLVGTLGTDTQYF. In nucleotides, the CDR3 is TGTGCCGACAGCTTAGTCGGGACTCTCGGCACAGATACGCAGTATTTT. This chain uses TRBV13 with TRBJ2-3, with TRBD2 as a possible D gene (6 bases). Germline V lookup: CDR1 PRHDT, CDR2 FYEKMQ (reference sequence). The CDR3 runs to 16 residues. V was cut by 11 bases and J by 1 base, with 22 bases left in between.

In the case of this clonotype: Possible read error: a much larger clone is one base away. The chain joins TRBV30 to TRBJ2-2; D could derive from TRBD1 or TRBD2 (5 bases each). Germline loops: CDR1 GTSNPN, CDR2 SVGIG (reference sequence). The CDR3 is 14 residues long. CDR3 loop: CAWRGQEDTGKLFF. The CDR3 DNA is TGTGCCTGGAGAGGTCAGGAGGACACCGGGAAGCTGTTTTTT.

With respect to this clonotype: Relative to the germline gene, one junction end is altered; a read error may explain this. J is TRBJ2-3 and V is TRBV11-1; either TRBD1 or TRBD2 may supply D (5 bases each). The CDR3 runs 19 residues. Looked up from germline, CDR1 is SGHAT and CDR2 is FQDESV (reference sequence). The CDR3 protein is CASSTGGSSVGARTDMQYF. The CDR3 coding sequence is TGTGCCAGCAGCACTGGGGGAAGCTCTGTTGGAGCCCGCACAGATATGCAGTATTTT. The whole variable domain, filled in from reference TRBV11-1 and TRBJ2-3, reads EAEVAQSPRYKITEKSQAVAFWCDPISGHATLYWYRQILGQGPELLVQFQDESVVDDSQLPKDRFSAERLKGVDSTLKIQPAELGDSAMYLCASSTGGSSVGARTDMQYFGPGTRLTVL.

The rearrangement joins TRBV6-5 to TRBJ2-5; D remains unclear. The germline CDR1 and CDR2 sequences are MNHEY and SVGAGI. The CDR3 loop spans 15 amino acids. The germline V and J ends were trimmed by 10 bases and 1 base, with 19 bases remaining between them. The CDR3 here is CAKPARGPLQETQYF. In nucleotides, the CDR3 is TGTGCCAAACCCGCGAGAGGTCCGCTCCAAGAGACCCAGTACTTC.

The chain links TRBV6-5 to TRBJ1-1, with 7 positions matching TRBD1. V shed 6 bases, J shed 2 bases, and the junction held 6 bases outside the gene matches. Looked up from germline, CDR1 is MNHEY and CDR2 is SVGAGI. This CDR3 has 14 residues. The CDR3 DNA follows: TGTGCCAGCAGCTTCGGACAGGCCAACACTGAAGCTTTCTTT. This encodes CASSFGQANTEAFF.

This clonotype was detected only a few times. The chain couples TRBV11-2 to TRBJ2-5; D may be TRBD2 (5 bases). The CDR3 loop spans 18 amino acids. Trimming left V 8 bases short and J 3 bases short, with 28 bases between. In germline, CDR1 is SGHAT, CDR2 FQNNGV. The CDR3 coding sequence is TGTGCCAGCGGTTTGGCGAGGCTAGCCCTGGGAAAAAAAGAGACCCAGTACTTC. Protein product: CASGLARLALGKKETQYF. The variable domain in full, with the rest retrieved from reference TRBV11-2 and TRBJ2-5, is EAGVAQSPRYKIIEKRQSVAFWCNPISGHATLYWYQQILGQGPKLLIQFQNNGVVDDSQLPKDRFSAERLKGVDSTLKIQPAKLEDSAVYLCASGLARLALGKKETQYFGPGTRLLVL.

About this clonotype itself: The junction departs from the called germline gene at one end, perhaps through a read error. The chain recombines TRBV13 with TRBJ2-7; D is uncertain. Per germline, CDR1 PRHDT and CDR2 FYEKMQ (reference sequence). The CDR3 is made up of 14 amino acids. In DNA form, the CDR3 reads TGTACCAGCAGCTTACAGCTCCGGAACCTCGAGCAGTACTTC. This codes for CTSSLQLRNLEQYF.

As to this clonotype: An end of the junction differs from the germline gene, which may be a read error. This chain uses TRBV6-1 with TRBJ1-5; D possibly corresponds to TRBD1 (5 bases). The CDR3 length is 17 residues. Germline V gene lookup returns CDR1 MNHNS and CDR2 SASEGT. CDR3 in DNA: TGTGCCAACAGTGAAGAGGAGGGGCGCGGAGGTAATCAGCCCCAGCATTTC. It specifies CANSEEEGRGGNQPQHF.

The rearrangement uses TRBV29-1 and TRBJ2-1, with D perhaps being TRBD1 or TRBD2 (6 bases each). In germline, CDR1 is SQVTM, CDR2 ANQGSEA. The CDR3 runs 14 residues. The CDR3 loop is CCIPTTGGFNEQFF. The CDR3 DNA is TGCTGCATTCCTACGACAGGAGGGTTTAATGAGCAGTTCTTC.

This clonotype was observed a single time. A much more abundant neighbour one base away suggests this may be a read error. This chain connects TRBV24-1 to TRBJ1-4; D is possibly TRBD1 (6 bases). This CDR3 contains 15 residues. In germline, CDR1 is KGHDR, CDR2 SFDVKD. Trimming took off 8 bases at V and 4 bases at J, with 16 bases between the two ends. CDR3 nucleotides: TGTGCCACCAATGAGACACAGGGAATTAATGAAAAACTGTTTTTT. It translates to CATNETQGINEKLFF.

Comment on this clonotype: At one end the junction does not follow the germline gene, possibly because of a read error. The chain combines TRBV4-1 with TRBJ2-7, with 9 bases that match TRBD2. The CDR3 totals 17 residues. CDR1 is MGHRA, CDR2 YSYEKL, per germline. CDR3 nucleotides: TGCGCAAGCAGCCAACGGACTAGCGCCCGAGTGGCCTACGAGCAGTACTTC. It is translated as CASSQRTSARVAYEQYF.

This clonotype was counted at least ten times. This sequence joins TRBV7-9 and TRBJ2-4; weak D call: TRBD2 (5 bases). The CDR3 consists of 10 residues. The V and J ends lost 8 bases and 15 bases respectively, with 14 bases between them. Germline-derived CDR1 and CDR2 are SEHNR and FQNEAQ (reference sequence). CDR3 in amino acids: CASGDRGLYF. CDR3 coding DNA: TGTGCCAGCGGCGACCGCGGGTTGTACTTC.

In its sample, this clonotype was seen a few times. One junction end disagrees with the germline gene, perhaps due to a read error. The V call is TRBV11-2, the J call TRBJ2-2; 7 positions match TRBD1. Germline CDR1 is SGHAT and CDR2 is FQNNGV. The CDR3 covers 17 residues. Written as DNA, the CDR3 is TGTGCCAGTAGCTCCCGTCGACAGGGAAGAGACACCGGGGAGCTGTTTTTT. Its protein product is CASSSRRQGRDTGELFF.